The rows below give T cell receptor beta chains drawn from one sample of a study of identical twins. TCRdb reprocessed the 5' RACE reads via MiXCR and lists one record per CDR3 protein. There are approximately 700,000 distinct CDR3 sequences in the sample; 5.5% to 6.5% occur only once, and about 2% lies in the top ten. Sequenced sample: naive T cells sorted from blood. The receptors come from a man younger than 30 in good health. Both conserved end residues are part of each CDR3. A D gene is named only where the DNA matches it firmly. Clone size is stated in some rows and not others, as once, few, many or a class when expanded.

V gene	clone size	D gene	J gene	CDR3 DNA	CDR3 protein
TRBV5-4	.	.	TRBJ2-1	TGTGCCAGCAGCGTGAGGGTTTCGTATGAGCAGTTCTTC	CASSVRVSYEQFF
TRBV5-6	few	TRBD2	TRBJ2-2	TGTGCCAGCAGCTGGGAGGTTTCTAGCGGGAGTGCTGGGGAGCTGTTTTTT	CASSWEVSSGSAGELFF
TRBV11-3	.	TRBD1	TRBJ1-2	TGTGCCAGCAGCTCCCCCCTTACAGGGGCCTATGGCTACACCTTC	CASSSPLTGAYGYTF
TRBV6-2/TRBV6-3	many	.	TRBJ2-7	TGTGCCAGCAGTTACGACGGGTTATTCTACGAGCAGTACTTC	CASSYDGLFYEQYF
TRBV11-3	few	TRBD1	TRBJ2-6	TGTGCCAGCAGCGTCGGGGGGACAGGGGGCACTGGGGCCAACGTCCTGACTTTC	CASSVGGTGGTGANVLTF
TRBV20-1	.	.	TRBJ2-5	TGCAGTCCCGGGACGACGAGACCGCCACAAGAGACCCAGTACTTC	CSPGTTRPPQETQYF
TRBV29-1	.	.	TRBJ2-7	TGCAGCGTTGTCCCGCGTGGGATCTACGAGCAGTACTTC	CSVVPRGIYEQYF
TRBV7-6	few	TRBD2	TRBJ2-1	TGTGCCAGCAGCCGAGCCGGGACTAGCAATACGAATGAGCAGTTCTTC	CASSRAGTSNTNEQFF
TRBV7-9	few	TRBD2	TRBJ2-1	TGTGCCAGCAGCCAAACACCTCTCGGGAGGAATGAGCAGTTCTTC	CASSQTPLGRNEQFF
TRBV7-2	many	.	TRBJ2-1	TGTGCCAGCAGCTTAGATGGAGACAATGAGCAGTTCTTC	CASSLDGDNEQFF
TRBV28	many	TRBD1	TRBJ2-3	TGTGCCAGCAGTTTCAGACAGGGTTCAGATACGCAGTATTTT	CASSFRQGSDTQYF
TRBV24-1	few	TRBD2	TRBJ2-3	TGTGCCACCAGTGATTTCTTCAGCGGGAGGACCACAGATACGCAGTATTTT	CATSDFFSGRTTDTQYF
TRBV29-1	many	.	TRBJ2-7	TGCAGCGTGCGACCTAGAGGGGACGAGCAGTACTTC	CSVRPRGDEQYF
TRBV10-3	few	.	TRBJ2-1	TGTGCCATCAGTGGGGTTTGGGAGAGCAATGAGCAGTTCTTC	CAISGVWESNEQFF
TRBV6-1	many	.	TRBJ2-7	TGTGCCAGCAGTCCCTTTCGTAATAGAGAGCAGTACTTC	CASSPFRNREQYF
TRBV20-1	few	TRBD1	TRBJ2-5	TGCAGTGCTAGAGATGACAGGGGAAAAGAGACCCAGTACTTC	CSARDDRGKETQYF
TRBV5-1	many	.	TRBJ2-2	TGCGCCAGCCACTCCGGGAACACCGGGGAGCTGTTTTTT	CASHSGNTGELFF
TRBV4-1	many	.	TRBJ2-1	TGCGCCAGCAAAGTCGTGGGAGGCTCTGAGCAGTTCTTC	CASKVVGGSEQFF
TRBV7-2	.	.	TRBJ1-3	TGTGCCAGCAGCCTACTCACCAACTCTGGAAACACCATATATTTT	CASSLLTNSGNTIYF
TRBV5-6	few	TRBD2	TRBJ2-7	TGTGCCAGCAGCATAAGACCGGGACTAGCGGGCGCCGAGCAGTACTTC	CASSIRPGLAGAEQYF
TRBV7-9	few	TRBD2	TRBJ2-1	TGTGCCAGCAGCATAAGCGGGATTGATGACAATGAGCAGTTCTTC	CASSISGIDDNEQFF
TRBV6-5	many	.	TRBJ2-3	TGTGCCAGCAGTTACTCTCACACCGATACGCAGTATTTT	CASSYSHTDTQYF
TRBV5-1	many	.	TRBJ2-1	TGCGCCAGCAGCTTGGACCGGACTTCATTAAGCCATGAGCAGTTCTTC	CASSLDRTSLSHEQFF
TRBV10-2	.	.	TRBJ2-1	TGCGCCAGCAGAACAGACTACTACGAGCAGTTCTTC	CASRTDYYEQFF
TRBV29-1	few	TRBD2	TRBJ2-3	TGCAGCGTTGATCGGGAGGGAAAGGGGACGCAGTATTTT	CSVDREGKGTQYF
TRBV29-1	many	TRBD1	TRBJ2-7	TGCAGCGTCGGACAGGGGATCTACGAGCAGTACTTC	CSVGQGIYEQYF
TRBV4-3	few	TRBD2	TRBJ2-1	TGCGCCAGCAGCCAAGACGGCGGGACTAGCGGGGGCGCCTACAATGAGCAGTTCTTC	CASSQDGGTSGGAYNEQFF
TRBV12-3/TRBV12-4	many	.	TRBJ2-7	TGTGCCAGCAGTTTACGTCGCGGAGTATCCTACGAGCAGTACTTC	CASSLRRGVSYEQYF
TRBV11-2	.	.	TRBJ2-1	TGTGCCAGCAGCTTAGTTCCGCGGAGCTCCTACAATGAGCAGTTCTTC	CASSLVPRSSYNEQFF
TRBV4-1	few	TRBD2	TRBJ2-3	TGCGCCAGCAGCTCTCCCTCGGGGGGACGCACAGATACGCAGTATTTT	CASSSPSGGRTDTQYF
TRBV4-3	.	.	TRBJ1-6	TGCGCCAGCAGCCAAGCTGGGACCGTCGGTTCACCCCTCCACTTT	CASSQAGTVGSPLHF
TRBV20-1	many	TRBD1	TRBJ2-1	TGCAGTGCACCTGGACAGGGTGGCGACAATGAGCAGTTCTTC	CSAPGQGGDNEQFF
TRBV4-2	.	.	TRBJ2-5	TGTGCCAGCAGCCAAGGGGGGGAGCTCCAAGAGACCCAGTACTTC	CASSQGGELQETQYF
TRBV5-1	.	.	TRBJ2-1	TGCGCCAGCAGCTTAGGACAGCATGGCAATGAGCAGTTCTTC	CASSLGQHGNEQFF
TRBV6-5	few	TRBD2	TRBJ2-1	TGTGCCAGCAGTTATTTAGCGGGAAAGCAGTTCTTC	CASSYLAGKQFF
TRBV29-1	many	TRBD1	TRBJ2-1	TGCAGCGTTGAGGTCTTAGGGGACAGGACTCCTTTC	CSVEVLGDRTPF
TRBV10-3	many	.	TRBJ2-7	TGTGCCATCAGACCCAGTGGTTGGCTTCTCTACGAGCAGTACTTC	CAIRPSGWLLYEQYF
TRBV9	few	TRBD2	TRBJ2-1	TGTGCCAGCAGCGTAGCCCAGACTAGCCGGGATGAGCAGTTCTTC	CASSVAQTSRDEQFF